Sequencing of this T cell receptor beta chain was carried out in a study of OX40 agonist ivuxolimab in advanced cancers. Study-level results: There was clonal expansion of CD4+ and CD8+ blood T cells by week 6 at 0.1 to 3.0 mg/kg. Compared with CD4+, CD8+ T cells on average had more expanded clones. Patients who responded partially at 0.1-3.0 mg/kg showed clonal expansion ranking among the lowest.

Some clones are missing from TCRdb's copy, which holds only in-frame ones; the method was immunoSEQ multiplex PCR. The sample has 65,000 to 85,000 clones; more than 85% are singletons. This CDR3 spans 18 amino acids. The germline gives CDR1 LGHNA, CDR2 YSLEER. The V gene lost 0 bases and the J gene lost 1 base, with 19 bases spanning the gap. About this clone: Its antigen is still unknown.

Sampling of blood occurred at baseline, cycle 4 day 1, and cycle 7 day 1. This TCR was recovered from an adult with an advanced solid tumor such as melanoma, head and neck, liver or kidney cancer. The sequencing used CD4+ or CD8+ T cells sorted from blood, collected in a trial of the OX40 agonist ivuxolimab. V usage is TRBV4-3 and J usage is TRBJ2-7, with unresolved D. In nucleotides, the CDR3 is TGCGCCAGCAGCCAAGATCTCCTCACGGGTTCAGGATCCTACGAGCAGTACTTC. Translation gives CASSQDLLTGSGSYEQYF.